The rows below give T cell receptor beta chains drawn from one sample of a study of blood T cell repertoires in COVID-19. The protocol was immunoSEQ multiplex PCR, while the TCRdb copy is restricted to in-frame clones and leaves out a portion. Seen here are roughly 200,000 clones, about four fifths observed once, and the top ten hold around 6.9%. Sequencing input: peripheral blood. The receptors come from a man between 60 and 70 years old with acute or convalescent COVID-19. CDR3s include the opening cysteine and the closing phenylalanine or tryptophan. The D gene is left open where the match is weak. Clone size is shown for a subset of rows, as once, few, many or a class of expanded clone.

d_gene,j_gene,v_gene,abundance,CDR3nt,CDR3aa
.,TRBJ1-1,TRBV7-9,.,TGTGCCAGCAGCCTCCTAATCTATGATGAAGCTTTCTTT,CASSLLIYDEAFF
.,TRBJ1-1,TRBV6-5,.,TGTGCCAGCAGTACCCCTGCCGGTCGCACTGAAGCTTTCTTT,CASSTPAGRTEAFF
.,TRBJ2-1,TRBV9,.,TGTGCCAGCAGCGTAGGGGCTAGCAGGAGGCTCAGCTCCTACAATGAGCAGTTCTTC,CASSVGASRRLSSYNEQFF
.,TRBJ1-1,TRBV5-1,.,TGCGCCAGCAGCTTCTTCGGGGGAACGAACACTGAAGCTTTCTTT,CASSFFGGTNTEAFF
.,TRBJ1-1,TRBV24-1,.,TGTGCCACCAGTGATTTGGGGCTGTCCGCTGCTGAAGCTTTCTTT,CATSDLGLSAAEAFF
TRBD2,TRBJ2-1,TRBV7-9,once,TGTGCCAGCAGCGTAAGACTAGCGCATTACAATGAGCAGTTCTTC,CASSVRLAHYNEQFF
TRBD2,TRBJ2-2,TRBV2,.,TGTGCCAGCAGTGAAGCCGGGGGGGGTAACACCGGGGAGCTGTTTTTT,CASSEAGGGNTGELFF
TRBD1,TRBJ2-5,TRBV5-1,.,TGCGCCAGCAGCCGGACAGGGAGTGGGCAAGAGACCCAGTACTTC,CASSRTGSGQETQYF
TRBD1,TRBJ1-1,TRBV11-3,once,TGTGCCAGCAGCCTAACAGGGGGGACTGAAGCTTTCTTT,CASSLTGGTEAFF
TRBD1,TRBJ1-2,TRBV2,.,TGTGCCACCTCCCACACAGGGGATGGCTACACCTTC,CATSHTGDGYTF
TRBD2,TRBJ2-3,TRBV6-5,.,TGTGCCAGCAGTTACTCGGGGGGGTTTCAAAGAGATACGCAGTATTTT,CASSYSGGFQRDTQYF